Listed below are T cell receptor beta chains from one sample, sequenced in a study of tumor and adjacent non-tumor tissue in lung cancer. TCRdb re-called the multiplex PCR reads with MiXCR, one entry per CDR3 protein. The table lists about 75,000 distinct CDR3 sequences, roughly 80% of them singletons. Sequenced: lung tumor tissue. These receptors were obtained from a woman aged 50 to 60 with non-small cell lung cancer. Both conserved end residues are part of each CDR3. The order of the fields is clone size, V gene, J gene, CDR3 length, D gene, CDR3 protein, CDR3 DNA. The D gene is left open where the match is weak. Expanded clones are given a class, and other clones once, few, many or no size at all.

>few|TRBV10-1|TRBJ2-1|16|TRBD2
CASSGSGTSGSNEQLF
TGCGCCAGCAGTGGATCCGGGACTAGCGGGAGTAATGAACAGCTCTTC
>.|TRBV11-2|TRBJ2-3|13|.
CASSLDRRDTQYF
TGTGCCAGCAGCTTAGATCGACGAGATACGCAATATTTT
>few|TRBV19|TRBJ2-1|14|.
CTSSKVGIRNEQFF
TGTACCAGTAGTAAGGTAGGAATTCGGAATGAGCAGTTCTTC
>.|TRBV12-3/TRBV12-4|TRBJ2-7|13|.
CASTTPLARGQYF
TGTGCCAGCACCACGCCTCTCGCTCGGGGTCAGTACTTC
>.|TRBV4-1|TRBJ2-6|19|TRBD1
CASSQDWWTGGSGADVLTF
TGTGCCAGCAGCCAAGATTGGTGGACAGGGGGCTCTGGGGCCGACGTACTGACTTTC
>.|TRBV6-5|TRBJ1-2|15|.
CASNYAGTALHGYTF
TGTGCCAGCAATTACGCCGGGACGGCTCTTCATGGTTACACCTTC
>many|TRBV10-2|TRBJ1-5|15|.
CASSENSAGNHPQHF
TGCGCCAGCAGTGAAAATTCGGCAGGTAATCACCCCCAGCATTTT
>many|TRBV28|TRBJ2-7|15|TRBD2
CASSFFGTSGYEQYF
TGTGCCAGCAGTTTCTTCGGGACTAGCGGCTACGAGCAGTACTTC
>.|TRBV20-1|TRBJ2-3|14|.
CSASPDSGTDTQYF
TGCAGTGCTAGCCCGGATTCAGGCACAGATACGCAGTATTTT
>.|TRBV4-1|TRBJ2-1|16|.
CASSQGHLAAFNEQFF
TGCGCCAGCAGCCAAGGACACCTTGCGGCCTTCAATGAGCAGTTCTTC
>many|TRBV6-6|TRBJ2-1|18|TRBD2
CASSYSTTSGGGYNEQFF
TGTGCCAGCAGTTACTCGACGACTAGCGGGGGGGGATACAATGAGCAGTTCTTC
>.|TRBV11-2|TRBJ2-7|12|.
CASSLAAHEHYF
TGTGCCAGCAGCTTAGCGGCCCACGAGCACTACTTC
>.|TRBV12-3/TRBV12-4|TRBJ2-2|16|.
CASSSLYIEATGEPFF
TGTGCCAGCAGTTCCCTTTATATAGAAGCCACCGGGGAGCCGTTTTTT
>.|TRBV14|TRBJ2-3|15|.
CTSSQSGHSADTQYF
TGTACCAGCAGCCAGTCGGGACACAGCGCAGATACGCAGTATTTT
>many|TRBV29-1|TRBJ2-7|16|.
CSVDIGSGTGVGEQYF
TGCAGCGTTGACATCGGTTCCGGAACCGGGGTCGGCGAGCAGTACTTC
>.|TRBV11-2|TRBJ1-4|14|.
CASSLETEYEKLFF
TGTGCTAGCAGTCTTGAGACGGAATATGAAAAACTGTTTTTT
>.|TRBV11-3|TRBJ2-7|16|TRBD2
CAGSLDVTSGFYKQYF
TGTGCCGGCAGCTTAGATGTGACTAGCGGATTTTACAAGCAGTACTTC
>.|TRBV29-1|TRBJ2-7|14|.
CSVGLKQVSYEQCF
TGCAGCGTTGGCCTCAAACAGGTTTCTTACGAGCAGTGCTTC
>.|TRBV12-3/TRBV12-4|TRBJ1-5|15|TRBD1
CASSDRVEATYMQHF
TGTGCCAGCAGTGACAGGGTGGAGGCAACATATATGCAGCATTTT
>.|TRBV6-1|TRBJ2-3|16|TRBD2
CFSSETLAGGRNTQYF
TGTTTCAGCAGTGAGACCTTAGCGGGAGGGCGCAATACGCAGTATTTT
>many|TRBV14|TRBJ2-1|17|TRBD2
CASSHPPGRSSYNEQFF
TGTGCCAGCAGCCATCCCCCCGGGAGGAGCTCCTACAATGAGCAGTTCTTC
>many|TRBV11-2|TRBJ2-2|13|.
CASSLEGFGELFF
TGTGCCAGCAGCTTAGAGGGTTTCGGGGAGCTGTTTTTT
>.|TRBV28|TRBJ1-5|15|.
CASSWSWYSNQPQHF
TGTGCCAGCAGTTGGTCTTGGTATAGCAATCAGCCCCAGCATTTC
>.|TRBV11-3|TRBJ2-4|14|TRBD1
CASSSAREGGIEYF
TGTGCCAGCAGCTCAGCAAGGGAAGGGGGCATTGAGTACTTC
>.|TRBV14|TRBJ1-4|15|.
CASSHEEGKGEKLFF
TGTGCCAGCAGTCATGAGGAAGGGAAAGGGGAAAAACTGTTTTTT
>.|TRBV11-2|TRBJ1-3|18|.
CAVSLYSRTADSGNTIYF
TGTGCCGTCAGCTTATACTCCCGGACTGCTGACTCTGGAAACACCATATATTTT
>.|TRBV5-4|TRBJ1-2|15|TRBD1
CVRSLGTGGIGGYTF
TGTGTCAGAAGCTTGGGGACAGGGGGCATCGGTGGCTACACCTTC
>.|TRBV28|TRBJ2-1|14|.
CVSSTMRDYNEQFF
TGTGTCAGCAGCACCATGCGGGATTACAATGAGCAGTTCTTC
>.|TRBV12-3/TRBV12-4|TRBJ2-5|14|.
CASSSRTLQETQYF
TGTGCCAGCAGTTCCCGGACCCTGCAAGAGACCCAGTACTTC
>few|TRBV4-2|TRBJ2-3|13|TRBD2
CASSQAGVDTQYF
TGTGCCAGCAGCCAGGCGGGAGTAGATACGCAGTATTTT
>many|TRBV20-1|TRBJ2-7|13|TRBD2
CSARRAGEREQYF
TGCAGTGCTAGACGGGCGGGAGAACGCGAGCAGTACTTC
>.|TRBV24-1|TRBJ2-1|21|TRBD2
CATSDPGQGDRTSGVYNEQFF
TGTGCCACCAGTGACCCCGGACAGGGAGACCGGACTAGCGGGGTATACAATGAGCAGTTCTTC
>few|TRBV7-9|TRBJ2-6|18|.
CASSVTGTENSGADVLTF
TGTGCCAGCAGCGTCACCGGGACCGAAAACTCTGGGGCCGACGTCCTGACTTTC
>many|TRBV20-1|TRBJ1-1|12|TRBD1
CSARTGDTEAFF
TGCAGTGCTAGAACAGGGGACACTGAAGCTTTCTTT
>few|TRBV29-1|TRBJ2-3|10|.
CNVMQHTQYF
TGCAACGTTATGCAACATACGCAGTATTTT
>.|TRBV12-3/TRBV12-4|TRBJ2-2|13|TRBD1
CASRRQGTWGLFF
TGTGCCAGCAGACGACAGGGTACATGGGGGCTGTTTTTT
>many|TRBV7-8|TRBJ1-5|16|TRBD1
CASSSYDRGFNQPQHF
TGTGCCAGCAGCTCCTACGACAGGGGTTTCAATCAGCCCCAGCATTTT
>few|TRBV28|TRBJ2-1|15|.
CGSSISGKSYNEQFF
TGTGGCAGCAGCATCAGCGGCAAATCCTACAATGAGCAGTTCTTC
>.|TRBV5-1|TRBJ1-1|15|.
CASSWLSGMNTGAFF
TGCGCTAGCAGCTGGCTATCCGGCATGAACACTGGAGCTTTCTTT
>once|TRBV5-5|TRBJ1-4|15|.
CASNLIRSRDEKLFF
TGTGCCAGCAACTTGATCAGGTCTCGAGATGAAAAACTGTTTTTT
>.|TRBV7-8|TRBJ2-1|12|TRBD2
CASSLAGQWQFF
TGTGCTAGCAGCTTAGCGGGGCAGTGGCAGTTCTTC
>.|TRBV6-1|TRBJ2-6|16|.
CARSERSGCGANVPTF
TGTGCCAGAAGTGAACGGTCCGGGTGCGGGGCCAACGTCCCGACTTTC
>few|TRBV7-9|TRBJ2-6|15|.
CAGIGPVSGANVLTF
TGTGCCGGCATAGGGCCGGTTTCTGGGGCCAACGTCCTGACTTTC
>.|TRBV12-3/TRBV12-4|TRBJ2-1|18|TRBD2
CASSFWGRAWGSYNEQSF
TGTGCCAGCAGTTTCTGGGGGAGGGCGTGGGGCTCCTATAATGAACAGTCCTTC
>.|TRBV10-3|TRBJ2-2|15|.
CAISDIGGNTGELFF
TGTGCCATCAGTGATATAGGCGGCAACACCGGGGAGCTGTTTTTT
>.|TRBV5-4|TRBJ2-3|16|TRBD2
CASSSASGSGTDMQYF
TGTGCCAGCAGCTCGGCAAGCGGGAGTGGCACAGATATGCAGTATTTT
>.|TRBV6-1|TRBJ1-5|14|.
CASSEQRGHHPQHF
TGTGCAAGCAGTGAACAGCGGGGACATCACCCCCAGCATTTT
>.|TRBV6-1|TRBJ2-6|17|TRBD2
CASSDVAGVSGTNVLTF
TGTGCAAGCAGTGATGTAGCGGGAGTAAGTGGGACCAACGTCCTGACTTTC
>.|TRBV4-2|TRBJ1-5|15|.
CASSQDITSKQPQHF
TGTGCCAGTAGCCAAGACATCACTAGCAAACAGCCCCAGCATTTT
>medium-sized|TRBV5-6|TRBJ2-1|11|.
CASSFSSEQFF
TGTGCCAGCAGCTTTAGCAGCGAGCAGTTCTTC
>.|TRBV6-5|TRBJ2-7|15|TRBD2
CVSSYSLSGSHEQYF
TGTGTCAGTAGTTACTCCCTTAGCGGGAGCCACGAGCAGTACTTC
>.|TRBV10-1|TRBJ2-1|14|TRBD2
CASSELGAGDEQFF
TGCGCCAGCAGTGAGCTTGGGGCGGGAGACGAGCAGTTCTTC
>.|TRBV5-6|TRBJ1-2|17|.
CTSSPAGFRSSNYGYTF
TGTACCAGCAGCCCGGCAGGATTCAGGTCCTCTAACTATGGTTACACCTTC
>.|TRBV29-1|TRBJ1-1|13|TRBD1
CRGAGTGNIEAFF
TGCAGGGGAGCCGGGACAGGGAACATTGAAGCTTTCTTT